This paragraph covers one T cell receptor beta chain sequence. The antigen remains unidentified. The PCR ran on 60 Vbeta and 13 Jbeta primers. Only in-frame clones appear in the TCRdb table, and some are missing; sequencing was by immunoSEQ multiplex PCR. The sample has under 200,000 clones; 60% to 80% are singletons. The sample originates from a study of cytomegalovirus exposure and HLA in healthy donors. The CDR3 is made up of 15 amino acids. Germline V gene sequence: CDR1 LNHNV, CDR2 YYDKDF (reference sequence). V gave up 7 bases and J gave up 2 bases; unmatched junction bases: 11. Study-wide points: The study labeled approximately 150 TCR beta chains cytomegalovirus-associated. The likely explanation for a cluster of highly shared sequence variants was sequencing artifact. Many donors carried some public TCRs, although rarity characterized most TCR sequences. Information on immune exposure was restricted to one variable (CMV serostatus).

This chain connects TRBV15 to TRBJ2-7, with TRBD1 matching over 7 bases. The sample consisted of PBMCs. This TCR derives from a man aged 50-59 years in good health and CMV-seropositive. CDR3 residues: CATTLEKGAPYEQYF. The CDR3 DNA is TGTGCCACCACCCTCGAGAAGGGGGCCCCCTACGAGCAGTACTTC.